The next 28 T cell receptor beta chains were all read from a single sample in a study of cytomegalovirus exposure and HLA in healthy donors (TCRdb year 2017). The library was made by the immunoSEQ multiplex PCR assay. A mixture of 60 forward primers for TCR Vbeta segments and 13 reverse primers for TCR Jbeta segments was used in the multiplex PCR. This immuneACCESS table, as held by TCRdb, lists in-frame sequences with V and J called but not all clones. Of the missing ones, under half trace to an unresolved V gene in checked studies; the others have no known cause. The sample yields about 91,000 clones; around 80% were counted once. Approximately 4.7% of the sample goes to the ten largest clones. Material: PBMCs. The receptors come from a male donor in good health and CMV-seropositive.

The table lists this clone with a count of one. The rearrangement uses TRBV30 and TRBJ1-1; 8 bases agree with TRBD1. J lost 5 bases, V lost 1 base, and 6 bases had no gene match. CDR1 is GTSNPN, CDR2 SVGIG, per germline (reference sequence). The CDR3 extends over 14 amino acids. The CDR3 DNA sequence: TGTGCCTGGAGTGGGGGACAGGTTGGGACTGAAGCTTTCTTT. Its protein product is CAWSGGQVGTEAFF.

The gene calls are TRBV10-1 and TRBJ2-1; 9 bases line up with TRBD1. The CDR3 contains 15 residues. The J segment lost 3 bases and the V segment lost 7 bases, leaving 7 bases of the junction unmatched. CDR1 WNHNN and CDR2 SYGVQD come from the germline V gene (reference sequence). The CDR3 DNA is TGCGCCAGCACTCACCGGGACAGGGTCTACAATGAGCAGTTCTTC. This sequence encodes CASTHRDRVYNEQFF.

The CDR3 bases are TGTGCCAGCAGTGGTTTCAGCGGGGGGGGCACAGATACGCAGTATTTT. It translates to CASSGFSGGGTDTQYF. This rearrangement joins TRBV2 to TRBJ2-3, with 10 bases that match TRBD2. Per the germline V gene, CDR1 is SNHLY and CDR2 is FYNNEI. There are 16 residues in the CDR3. Losses at the gene ends were 4 bases for V and 1 base for J; bases not matched to a gene: 5.

The J gene is TRBJ1-2, the V gene TRBV28; D unclear. The CDR3 runs to 11 residues. Trimming left V 8 bases short and J 5 bases short, with 9 bases between. Per germline, CDR1 MDHEN and CDR2 SYDVKM. The CDR3 loop reads CASSKIYGYTF. The CDR3 bases are TGTGCCAGCTCTAAGATTTATGGCTACACCTTC.

The chain carries TRBV27 and TRBJ1-1; D call uncertain. With 5 bases removed from V and 0 bases from J, the gap between germline ends came to 10 bases. CDR1 and CDR2 (germline): MNHEY, SMNVEV (reference sequence). The CDR3 is 14 residues long. CDR3 sequence reads: CASSPDTVNTEAFF. DNA of the CDR3: TGTGCCAGCAGTCCCGATACAGTGAACACTGAAGCTTTCTTT.

This clone was picked up a small number of times. The chain has TRBV2 and TRBJ2-5; 10 nucleotides line up with TRBD1. The V segment lost 4 bases and the J segment 5 bases; nucleotides outside the gene matches: 7. Germline V CDR1 and CDR2: SNHLY, FYNNEI. The CDR3 runs to 15 residues. The CDR3 sequence is CASSAGTGDLETQYF. CDR3 nucleotide sequence: TGTGCCAGCAGTGCAGGGACAGGGGATTTGGAGACCCAGTACTTC.

The chain joins TRBV6-5 to TRBJ2-1; D remains ambiguous. This CDR3 comprises 12 residues. Germline V gene data show CDR1 as MNHEY and CDR2 as SVGAGI. The V end was cut by 9 bases, the J end by 2 bases, with 8 bases between. CDR3 nucleotide sequence: TGTGCCAGTGGCTCCGCCTACAATGAGCAGTTCTTC. This codes for CASGSAYNEQFF.

V is TRBV29-1 and J is TRBJ2-7; 9 bases map to TRBD1. CDR3 length: 13 amino acids. V lost 6 bases to trimming and J lost 0 bases; unmatched junction nucleotides: 3. In germline, CDR1 is SQVTM, CDR2 ANQGSEA. CDR3 sequence reads: CSVGQGVSYEQYF. The CDR3 bases are TGCAGCGTGGGACAGGGCGTCTCCTACGAGCAGTACTTC.

Only a few counts were recorded for this clone. The rearrangement joins TRBV9 to TRBJ2-3; weak D call: TRBD2 (5 bases). Trimming pared 0 bases from V and 4 bases from J, leaving 15 bases between. This CDR3 contains 16 residues. Germline V lookup: CDR1 SGDLS, CDR2 YYNGEE. The CDR3 is CASSVGLARTADTQYF. Written as DNA, the CDR3 is TGTGCCAGCAGCGTAGGGTTAGCACGGACTGCAGATACGCAGTATTTT.

This chain uses TRBV5-1 with TRBJ1-2; tentative D call: TRBD1 (5 bases). V gave up 4 bases and J gave up 6 bases, with 16 bases separating them. Germline V gene lookup returns CDR1 SGHRS and CDR2 YFSETQ. This CDR3 comprises 14 residues. CDR3 region: CASSLGGGVDGYTF. CDR3 DNA sequence: TGCGCCAGCAGCCTTGGTGGAGGGGTGGATGGCTACACCTTC.

The chain combines TRBV6-1 with TRBJ2-5; 8 nucleotides match TRBD1. The end of the DNA aligns better with TRBJ2-7, so the J call may be wrong. This CDR3 is built from 15 residues. The germline gives CDR1 MNHNS, CDR2 SASEGT. This CDR3 is CASSGHGQGTYEQYF. The CDR3 DNA reads as TGTGCCAGCAGTGGTCACGGACAGGGAACCTACGAGCAGTACTTC.

In nucleotides, the CDR3 is TGTGCCAGCAGCCCAAAGGGAACTAGCGGATTCTACGAGCAGTACTTC. Its protein product is CASSPKGTSGFYEQYF. The chain joins TRBV7-9 to TRBJ2-7, with TRBD2 matching over 8 bases. Trimming took 5 bases from V and 3 from J; bases not matched to a gene: 12. CDR3 size: 16 residues. The germline V gene has CDR1 SEHNR and CDR2 FQNEAQ (reference sequence).

This sequence joins TRBV7-2 and TRBJ2-4; TRBD2 aligns across 9 bases. From germline, CDR1 is SGHTA and CDR2 FQGNSA. CDR3 length equals 19 residues. Unmatched junction bases numbered 11, after V lost 2 bases and J lost 0 bases. This CDR3 is CASSLLAGTTFGAKNIQYF. DNA for the CDR3: TGTGCCAGCAGCTTACTAGCGGGAACTACATTCGGAGCCAAAAACATTCAGTACTTC.

The rearrangement uses TRBV7-3 and TRBJ2-1; 11 positions match TRBD2. Germline-derived CDR1 and CDR2 are SGHTA and FQGTGA. The CDR3 is made up of 18 amino acids. Losses at the gene ends were 1 base for V and 6 bases for J; bases not matched to a gene: 11. The chain's CDR3 is CASSLRPLVAGGRNEQFF. CDR3 coding DNA: TGTGCCAGCAGCTTAAGGCCCTTGGTAGCGGGGGGGCGCAATGAGCAGTTCTTC.

The CDR3 spells CAWSWTATKNIQYF. CDR3 nucleotides: TGTGCCTGGAGCTGGACAGCAACCAAAAACATTCAGTACTTC. The V gene is TRBV30, the J gene TRBJ2-4; TRBD1 might be the D (6 bases). Per the germline V gene, CDR1 is GTSNPN and CDR2 is SVGIG (reference sequence). The V and J ends lost 3 bases and 2 bases respectively, with 11 bases between them. This CDR3 contains 14 residues. The variable domain in full, with the rest retrieved from reference TRBV30 and TRBJ2-4, is SQTIHQWPATLVQPVGSPLSLECTVEGTSNPNLYWYRQAAGRGLQLLFYSVGIGQISSEVPQNLSASRPQDRQFILSSKKLLLSDSGFYLCAWSWTATKNIQYFGAGTRLSVL.

The V gene is TRBV9, the J gene TRBJ2-2, with TRBD1 identical over 11 bases. V gave up 5 bases and J gave up 5 bases; unmatched junction bases: 8. The CDR3 is 16 amino acids. The germline gives CDR1 SGDLS, CDR2 YYNGEE. CDR3 coding DNA: TGTGCCAGCAGTCGGACAGGGGGCGCGATTACCGGGGAGCTGTTTTTT. Translation: CASSRTGGAITGELFF.

This chain joins TRBV19 and TRBJ2-1, with 7 bases identical to TRBD1. CDR3 size: 13 residues. V was clipped by 9 bases and J by 3 bases; unmatched bases: 5. Germline CDR1 reads LNHDA; CDR2 reads SQIVND (reference sequence). This CDR3 reads CASYDRVYNEQFF. The CDR3 DNA is TGTGCCAGCTACGACAGGGTCTACAATGAGCAGTTCTTC.

The V call is TRBV27, the J call TRBJ2-3, with D possibly being TRBD1 (6 bases). CDR1 is MNHEY, CDR2 SMNVEV, per germline (reference sequence). The CDR3 has 13 amino acids. V lost 5 bases, J lost 5 bases, and 11 bases lay in between. DNA of the CDR3: TGTGCCAGCAGTCACAGGGATTTAGATACGCAGTATTTT. This codes for CASSHRDLDTQYF.

The rearrangement uses TRBV28 and TRBJ2-7; 8 bases match TRBD2. Trimming cost V 6 bases and J 2 bases; bases outside gene matches: 6. The germline gives CDR1 MDHEN, CDR2 SYDVKM. The CDR3 length is 14 residues. CDR3 nucleotides: TGTGCCAGCAGGGCGGGAGGCCGAACCTACGAGCAGTACTTC. Translated: CASRAGGRTYEQYF.

This chain links TRBV7-8 with TRBJ2-5, with D tentatively TRBD2 (6 bases). Trimming took off 1 base at V and 5 bases at J, with 17 bases between the two ends. Germline lookup yields CDR1 SGHVS and CDR2 FQNEAQ. The CDR3 has 16 residues. In DNA, the CDR3 is TGTGCCAGCAGCTTAGATCGGGGGTGGGGGGATGAGACCCAGTACTTC. Its translation is CASSLDRGWGDETQYF.

The chain's CDR3 is CASSAPDRGATNEKLFF. As DNA, the CDR3 is TGTGCCAGCAGTGCACCAGACAGGGGCGCAACTAATGAAAAACTGTTTTTT. This sequence joins TRBV6-1 and TRBJ1-4, with 8 bases lining up with TRBD1. The CDR3 sequence is 17 residues long. J lost 0 bases, V lost 4 bases, and 7 bases had no gene match. Germline lookup yields CDR1 MNHNS and CDR2 SASEGT.

The chain joins TRBV28 to TRBJ1-1; weak D call: TRBD1 (6 bases). The CDR3 consists of 12 residues. V lost 5 bases and J lost 11, with 15 bases in between. The germline gives CDR1 MDHEN, CDR2 SYDVKM. The CDR3 loop reads CASSTRAGAAFF. CDR3 in DNA: TGTGCCAGCAGTACCCGTGCGGGGGCGGCTTTCTTT.

V gene TRBV4-2 combines with J gene TRBJ1-1; 9 bases fit TRBD1. CDR3 length: 18 amino acids. J was trimmed by 4 bases and V by 0 bases; bases with no gene match: 12. The V gene's germline CDR1 is LGHNA and CDR2 YNFKEQ. CDR3 sequence: CASSQDLQGAWVVTEAFF. CDR3 DNA: TGTGCCAGCAGCCAAGATTTACAGGGGGCGTGGGTCGTCACTGAAGCTTTCTTT.

V gene TRBV6-1 combines with J gene TRBJ1-4, with D possibly being TRBD1 (5 bases). Germline CDR1 MNHNS, CDR2 SASEGT. CDR3 length equals 13 residues. V was clipped by 6 bases and J by 8 bases, with 13 bases between them. CDR3: CASSSGGKEKLFF. CDR3 nucleotide sequence: TGTGCCAGCAGCTCGGGGGGGAAAGAAAAACTGTTTTTT.

There are a few counts of this clone. The chain couples TRBV7-6 to TRBJ2-7, with 8 bases matching TRBD2. V dropped 5 bases and J dropped 3; count of bases not matched to a gene: 9. This CDR3 has 15 amino acids. Per the germline V gene, CDR1 is SGHVS and CDR2 is FNYEAQ. CDR3 residues: CASSTTSSGYYEQYF. The CDR3 DNA sequence: TGTGCCAGCAGCACTACATCTAGCGGGTACTACGAGCAGTACTTC.

The V and J genes are TRBV5-1 and TRBJ1-4, with 7 bases aligning to TRBD1. This CDR3 is 15 amino acids long. Germline trimming cut 4 bases from V and 8 bases from J; bases unmatched to any gene: 11. Germline values: CDR1 SGHRS, CDR2 YFSETQ. CDR3 nucleotide sequence: TGCGCCAGCAGCGGGACCGGGACAGCTATCGAAAAACTGTTTTTT. Its translation is CASSGTGTAIEKLFF.

The V and J genes are TRBV27 and TRBJ1-5; no definite D call. V lost 4 bases and J 2 bases, leaving 9 bases between the germline ends. Germline CDR1 and CDR2: MNHEY and SMNVEV (reference sequence). This CDR3 contains 14 residues. The CDR3 DNA reads as TGTGCCAGCAGTTACTCTTATGGCAATCAGCCCCAGCATTTT. Protein product: CASSYSYGNQPQHF.

This clone was observed a few times. The V and J genes are TRBV12-5 and TRBJ1-5, with 7 positions matching TRBD1. V shed 7 bases, J shed 4 bases, and the junction held 10 bases outside the gene matches. The CDR3 is 15 amino acids. The germline V gene has CDR1 LGHNT and CDR2 FRNRAP. CDR3 bases: TGTGCTAGTGTCGGAGGGACAGACCCGAATCAGCCCCAGCATTTT. This sequence encodes CASVGGTDPNQPQHF.